This entry lists 24 T cell receptor beta chains sequenced from one sample in a study of T cell responses to AZD1222 COVID-19 vaccine. Profiled with immunoSEQ multiplex PCR; TCRdb holds only in-frame clones, not every one. Among more than 110,000 clones, nearly 95% were seen once, and the ten largest hold about 5.1%. The sample was peripheral blood, taken on day 0 of AZD1222 vaccination. These TCRs come from an adult in good health.

The V gene is TRBV7-9, the J gene TRBJ2-5; the match to TRBD2 covers 9 bases. J gave up 0 bases and V 3 bases, and 5 bases lay outside the gene matches. Germline CDR1 is SEHNR and CDR2 is FQNEAQ (reference sequence). The CDR3 consists of 16 residues. The CDR3 DNA sequence: TGTGCCAGCAGCTTTCGGACTAGCGCACACCAAGAGACCCAGTACTTC. Encoded protein: CASSFRTSAHQETQYF.

The CDR3 is CASSLEGGVEQYF. CDR3 sequence (DNA): TGTGCCAGCAGCTTAGAAGGTGGGGTCGAGCAGTACTTC. The chain has TRBV13 and TRBJ2-7; the D is unclear. This CDR3 has 13 amino acids. The ends were cut back, 1 base at V and 6 bases at J, with 10 bases in the middle. Germline V gives CDR1 PRHDT, CDR2 FYEKMQ (reference sequence).

The V call is TRBV3-1 (or the pseudogene TRBV3-2), the J call TRBJ2-1; 14 nucleotides agree with TRBD2. Germline V lookup: CDR1 LGHDT, CDR2 YNNKEL (reference sequence). The J segment lost 4 bases and the V segment lost 2 bases, leaving 1 base of the junction unmatched. This CDR3 has 16 residues. This CDR3 is CASSQRTSGRYNEQFF. CDR3 coding DNA: TGTGCCAGCAGCCAACGGACTAGCGGGAGGTACAATGAGCAGTTCTTC.

The chain links TRBV5-6 to TRBJ1-3; D gene uncertain. V was clipped by 0 bases and J by 1 base, with 5 bases between them. This CDR3 is 14 amino acids long. The germline V gene has CDR1 SGHDT and CDR2 YYEEEE. In DNA form, the CDR3 reads TGTGCCAGCAGCTTGGGGATTTCTGGAAACACCATATATTTT. Protein product: CASSLGISGNTIYF.

V is TRBV5-1 and J is TRBJ1-4, with D unclear. The CDR3 contains 14 residues. Germline CDR1 SGHRS, CDR2 YFSETQ. V was cut by 2 bases and J by 0 bases, with 5 bases left in between. In DNA, the CDR3 is TGCGCCAGCAGCTTTGAGTCAACTAATGAAAAACTGTTTTTT. As protein: CASSFESTNEKLFF.

In its sample, this clone was seen a few times. V gene TRBV30 combines with J gene TRBJ2-7; 11 nucleotides agree with TRBD1. Per the germline V gene, CDR1 is GTSNPN and CDR2 is SVGIG (reference sequence). J lost 4 bases, V lost 2 bases, and 7 bases had no gene match. The CDR3 extends over 15 amino acids. This CDR3 reads CAWSFGTGGDYEQYF. The DNA of the CDR3 is TGTGCCTGGAGTTTTGGGACAGGGGGGGATTACGAGCAGTACTTC.

V and J are TRBV30 and TRBJ2-6; 7 bases are a match to TRBD1. Germline trimming cut 3 bases from V and 2 bases from J; bases unmatched to any gene: 1. From germline, CDR1 is GTSNPN and CDR2 SVGIG (reference sequence). The CDR3 has 14 amino acids. This chain's CDR3 is CAWRTGTGANVLTF. The CDR3 DNA reads as TGTGCCTGGAGGACAGGGACTGGGGCCAACGTCCTGACTTTC. Using reference TRBV30 and TRBJ2-6 for the parts outside the CDR3, the full variable domain is SQTIHQWPATLVQPVGSPLSLECTVEGTSNPNLYWYRQAAGRGLQLLFYSVGIGQISSEVPQNLSASRPQDRQFILSSKKLLLSDSGFYLCAWRTGTGANVLTFGAGSRLTVL.

The rearrangement links TRBV29-1 to TRBJ1-1; D is undetermined. The CDR3 is 12 amino acids. The V and J ends lost 6 bases and 1 base respectively, with 9 bases between them. Germline V gene lookup returns CDR1 SQVTM and CDR2 ANQGSEA. The CDR3 bases are TGCAGCGTCCGGGGTCCGAACACTGAAGCTTTCTTT. Translating it yields CSVRGPNTEAFF.

This chain joins TRBV5-5 and TRBJ2-2; the match to TRBD1 covers 9 bases. The CDR3 is 15 amino acids. Germline V gene data show CDR1 as SGHKS and CDR2 as YYEKEE (reference sequence). Trimming at V came to 3 bases and at J to 3 bases, leaving 3 bases not matched to a gene. The CDR3 DNA sequence: TGTGCCAGCAGCTGGGACAGGGAGGACACCGGGGAGCTGTTTTTT. Translation: CASSWDREDTGELFF.

CDR3 DNA: TGCGCCAGCAGCGAGGGAGACTGGGCCGGCTACACCTTC. It yields the protein CASSEGDWAGYTF. V and J are TRBV5-1 and TRBJ1-2, with D unclear. Germline assignment: CDR1 SGHRS and CDR2 YFSETQ. V was pared by 4 bases and J by 8 bases, with 15 bases between. This CDR3 comprises 13 residues.

Only one count was recorded for this clone. The same CDR3 arises from other DNA sequences in this sample as well. The chain employs TRBV30 and TRBJ1-5; D ambiguous. V gave up 0 bases and J gave up 6 bases, with 9 bases separating them. The CDR3 loop spans 13 amino acids. CDR1 is GTSNPN and CDR2 is SVGIG in the germline V gene (reference sequence). The CDR3 reads CAWSVTGGQPQHF. The CDR3 coding sequence is TGTGCCTGGAGTGTAACGGGTGGTCAGCCCCAGCATTTT.

The chain recombines TRBV20-1 with TRBJ2-7; D ambiguous. The CDR3 sequence is 11 residues long. The V and J ends lost 0 bases and 8 bases respectively, with 8 bases between them. Germline CDR1 is DFQATT and CDR2 is SNEGSKA (reference sequence). The chain's CDR3 is CSARDLRQQYF. Written as DNA, the CDR3 is TGCAGTGCTAGAGATCTGAGACAGCAGTACTTC.

The chain is built from TRBV9 and TRBJ2-6; D gene ambiguous. V was clipped by 0 bases and J by 1 base, with 8 bases between them. This CDR3 spans 16 amino acids. CDR1 and CDR2 from the germline V gene are SGDLS and YYNGEE. For the CDR3, the DNA is TGTGCCAGCAGCGTAGGACCGGTGTCTGGGGCCAACGTCCTGACTTTC. This codes for CASSVGPVSGANVLTF.

The CDR3 loop reads CSVERGPGTEAFF. In DNA form, the CDR3 reads TGCAGCGTTGAACGGGGGCCGGGGACTGAAGCTTTCTTT. This sequence joins TRBV29-1 and TRBJ1-1; weak D call: TRBD1 (6 bases). CDR1 and CDR2 from the germline V gene are SQVTM and ANQGSEA. The CDR3 is made up of 13 amino acids. Trimming left V 2 bases short and J 5 bases short, with 12 bases between.

V and J are TRBV6-5 and TRBJ2-7; the match to TRBD2 covers 10 bases. In germline, CDR1 is MNHEY, CDR2 SVGAGI. The V segment lost 6 bases and the J segment 3 bases; nucleotides outside the gene matches: 5. This CDR3 has 14 residues. CDR3 sequence reads: CASRLAGNFYEQYF. CDR3 nucleotides: TGTGCCAGCAGACTAGCGGGAAACTTCTACGAGCAGTACTTC.

V is TRBV7-3 and J is TRBJ2-1, with TRBD2 matching 11 bases. The V and J ends lost 5 bases and 9 bases, in that order; junction bases with no gene match: 9. Germline CDR1 SGHTA, CDR2 FQGTGA. This CDR3 contains 15 residues. The chain's CDR3 is CASSPVSGRASEQFF. CDR3 coding DNA: TGTGCCAGCAGCCCAGTTAGCGGGAGGGCCTCTGAGCAGTTCTTC.

This sequence joins TRBV5-6 and TRBJ2-5, with D possibly TRBD1 on 5 matching bases. CDR3 length: 15 amino acids. The V and J ends lost 4 bases and 2 bases respectively, with 15 bases between them. Germline values: CDR1 SGHDT, CDR2 YYEEEE. CDR3: CASSTRQLPQETQYF. The CDR3 DNA sequence: TGTGCCAGCAGCACTCGACAGCTACCACAAGAGACCCAGTACTTC.

About this clone: Other DNA sequences from this sample encode an identical CDR3 as well. The chain links TRBV3-1 (or the pseudogene TRBV3-2) to TRBJ2-3; no clear D. The germline CDR1 and CDR2 sequences are LGHDT and YNNKEL (reference sequence). V lost 0 bases and J 0 bases, leaving 4 bases between the germline ends. CDR3 length: 14 amino acids. The CDR3 coding sequence is TGTGCCAGCAGCCAAGATCCGAGCACAGATACGCAGTATTTT. Translating gives CASSQDPSTDTQYF.

This chain joins TRBV9 and TRBJ1-2, with D unclear. The CDR3 extends over 15 amino acids. Between the trimmed V and J ends, which lost 3 bases and 2 bases, there was a span of 14 bases. Germline CDR1 and CDR2: SGDLS and YYNGEE. The CDR3 loop is CASSEGRGLNYGYTF. The CDR3 DNA is TGTGCCAGCAGCGAGGGTCGAGGACTAAACTATGGCTACACCTTC.

The chain recombines TRBV7-9 with TRBJ2-3, with 14 bases identical to TRBD2. Germline values: CDR1 SEHNR, CDR2 FQNEAQ (reference sequence). Losses at the gene ends were 1 base for V and 5 bases for J; bases not matched to a gene: 5. The CDR3 runs 17 residues. CDR3 nucleotide sequence: TGTGCCAGCAGCTTAGTGACTAGCGGGAGGGTTGAAGATACGCAGTATTTT. Its translation: CASSLVTSGRVEDTQYF.

This clone appeared once. V gene TRBV3-1 (or the pseudogene TRBV3-2) combines with J gene TRBJ1-1; TRBD1 aligns across 8 bases. This CDR3 is 15 amino acids long. The germline V gene encodes CDR1 LGHDT and CDR2 YNNKEL (reference sequence). With V trimmed by 1 base and J by 5 bases, 6 bases remained unmatched. CDR3 residues: CASSQGGTGHTEAFF. The CDR3, as DNA: TGTGCCAGCAGCCAAGGAGGGACAGGCCATACTGAAGCTTTCTTT.

The V call is TRBV3-1 (or the pseudogene TRBV3-2), the J call TRBJ1-1; unclear D gene. V was trimmed by 0 bases and J by 4 bases, leaving 9 bases between them. Per the germline V gene, CDR1 is LGHDT and CDR2 is YNNKEL (reference sequence). The CDR3 contains 14 residues. The CDR3 bases are TGTGCCAGCAGCCAAGACCTGGGAAGCACTGAAGCTTTCTTT. Translated, it gives CASSQDLGSTEAFF.

The rearrangement uses TRBV18 and TRBJ2-2, with D hard to call. Trimming shortened V by 2 bases and J by 2 bases, and 9 bases separated the two germline ends. CDR1 and CDR2 from the germline V gene are KGHSH and LQKENI. This CDR3 spans 15 amino acids. Written as DNA, the CDR3 is TGTGCCAGCTCACCAAACATGGGAAACACCGGGGAGCTGTTTTTT. This sequence encodes CASSPNMGNTGELFF.

The rearrangement links TRBV5-4 to TRBJ1-1; a weak D match, TRBD1 (6 bases). The V end lost 0 bases, the J end lost 2 bases, and 11 bases lay between the germline ends. Germline V CDR1 and CDR2: SGHNT, YYREEE (reference sequence). The CDR3 sequence is 15 residues long. The DNA for the CDR3 is TGTGCCAGCAGCTTGGACCAGGGGAGAAACACTGAAGCTTTCTTT. This codes for CASSLDQGRNTEAFF.